These 30 T cell receptor beta chains were sequenced from one sample in a study of Graves' ophthalmopathy and Graves' hyperthyroidism. RNA transcripts provided the template for amplifying TCR beta CDR3 regions. HTBI-primed first-round RT-PCR preceded second-round multiplex PCR. Via MiXCR, TCRdb re-called the multiplex PCR reads, giving one row per CDR3 protein. The table lists 400,000 to 500,000 distinct CDR3 sequences, around a fifth of them singletons. The sample was peripheral blood. These receptors originate from a woman aged 18-30 years with stable Graves' hyperthyroidism.

This clonotype was seen a few times. The J gene is TRBJ1-1, the V gene TRBV28; tentatively, D is TRBD1 (6 bases). Germline V lookup: CDR1 MDHEN, CDR2 SYDVKM. Trimming shortened V by 7 bases and J by 1 base, and 13 bases separated the two germline ends. The CDR3 extends over 14 amino acids. The CDR3 reads CASTVDRTNTEAFF. The DNA for the CDR3 is TGTGCCAGCACCGTCGACAGGACGAACACTGAAGCTTTCTTT.

The rearrangement joins TRBV18 to TRBJ1-5, with 10 nucleotides matching TRBD1. With V trimmed by 4 bases and J by 6 bases, 3 bases remained unmatched. Per the germline V gene, CDR1 is KGHSH and CDR2 is LQKENI. The CDR3 has 14 residues. The CDR3 DNA is TGTGCCAGCTCACACGGGACAGGGGCTCAGCCCCAGCATTTT. Its protein product is CASSHGTGAQPQHF.

This clonotype was seen ten or more times. The CDR3 here is CAWTSDSHSGNTIYF. CDR3 sequence (DNA): TGTGCCTGGACCTCGGACAGTCACTCTGGAAACACCATATATTTT. The chain joins TRBV30 to TRBJ1-3, with D possibly being TRBD1 (6 bases). Germline CDR1 is GTSNPN and CDR2 is SVGIG (reference sequence). V was shortened by 4 bases and J by 0 bases, with 13 bases between the two germline ends. This CDR3 is built from 15 residues.

This clonotype was counted at least ten times. The chain is built from TRBV6-1 and TRBJ1-5; 10 positions match TRBD1. The CDR3 has 17 amino acids. The V and J ends lost 6 bases and 4 bases, in that order; junction bases with no gene match: 12. The germline CDR1 and CDR2 sequences are MNHNS and SASEGT. The CDR3 sequence: CASSRDRGRGGNQPQHF. For the CDR3, the DNA is TGTGCCAGCAGCCGGGACAGGGGCCGAGGTGGGAATCAGCCCCAGCATTTT.

This clonotype has a count of ten or more. The junction departs from germline at one end; a sequencing error may be responsible. V is TRBV2 and J is TRBJ2-4; D may be TRBD1 (6 bases). The CDR3 has 15 residues. Germline-derived CDR1 and CDR2 are SNHLY and FYNNEI. Here the CDR3 reads CASSEFVGALDIKYF. CDR3 sequence (DNA): TGTGCCAGCAGTGAATTTGTGGGGGCTCTGGACATTAAGTACTTC. Supplemented by reference TRBV2 and TRBJ2-4, the full variable domain reads EPEVTQTPSHQVTQMGQEVILRCVPISNHLYFYWYRQILGQKVEFLVSFYNNEISEKSEIFDDQFSVERPDGSNFTLKIRSTKLEDSAMYFCASSEFVGALDIKYFGAGTRLSVL.

This CDR3 reads CASSVLRVTGELFF. For the CDR3, the DNA is TGTGCCAGCAGCGTACTTAGGGTCACCGGGGAGCTGTTTTTT. This chain connects TRBV6-1 to TRBJ2-2; D is uncertain. The CDR3 runs 14 residues. Trimming removed 6 bases at V and 4 bases at J, with 12 bases between. CDR1 is MNHNS, CDR2 SASEGT, per germline.

The rearrangement links TRBV6-5 to TRBJ2-7; no definite D call. Trimming took 5 bases from V and 7 from J, leaving 18 bases between them. The CDR3 has 14 amino acids. CDR1 MNHEY and CDR2 SVGAGI come from the germline V gene. CDR3 DNA sequence: TGTGCCAGCAGTCTCGAATACCGCCGAGGTGAGCAGTACTTC. Translated, it gives CASSLEYRRGEQYF.

This clonotype was seen many times. CDR3 nucleotide sequence: TGTGCCAGTAGTCCTTTGACGGGGGGAGCCTCCTACGAGCAGTACTTC. Translation: CASSPLTGGASYEQYF. This chain links TRBV19 with TRBJ2-7, with 7 bases lining up with TRBD2. The CDR3 has 16 residues. Germline V CDR1 and CDR2: LNHDA, SQIVND (reference sequence). The V gene end was trimmed by 5 bases and the J gene end by 0 bases; junction bases not matched to a gene: 10. The full variable domain, with the rest looked up from reference TRBV19 and TRBJ2-7, is DGGITQSPKYLFRKEGQNVTLSCEQNLNHDAMYWYRQDPGQGLRLIYYSQIVNDFQKGDIAEGYSVSREKKESFPLTVTSAQKNPTAFYLCASSPLTGGASYEQYFGPGTRLTVT.

This clonotype has only a few counts. A much larger clone sits a single nucleotide away, making a read error possible. The chain is built from TRBV15 and TRBJ2-7; 7 bases agree with TRBD2. Germline V gene lookup returns CDR1 LNHNV and CDR2 YYDKDF (reference sequence). The CDR3 length is 14 residues. V was pared by 1 base and J by 5 bases, with 5 bases of the junction left unmatched. For the CDR3, the DNA is TGTGCCACCAGCAGAGCACGGGGGGACCACGAGCAGTACGTC. Translating it yields CATSRARGDHEQYV.

This clonotype was observed at least ten times. The chain combines TRBV6-2 or TRBV6-3 with TRBJ2-7; D remains ambiguous. Germline lookup yields CDR1 MNHEY and CDR2 SVGEGT. The CDR3 contains 13 residues. Trimming cost V 1 base and J 2 bases, with 6 bases left between them. Written as DNA, the CDR3 is TGTGCCAGCAGTTACTTAAATCCCTACGAGCAGTACTTC. It is translated as CASSYLNPYEQYF.

The V and J genes are TRBV15 and TRBJ2-7, with 9 bases fitting TRBD2. The CDR3 is made up of 14 amino acids. Per germline, CDR1 LNHNV and CDR2 YYDKDF (reference sequence). Germline trimming cut 4 bases from V and 6 bases from J; bases unmatched to any gene: 7. The CDR3 region is CATSTGTSPREQYF. CDR3 sequence (DNA): TGTGCCACCAGCACCGGGACTAGCCCTCGCGAGCAGTACTTC.

This clonotype appeared many times. This chain uses TRBV13 with TRBJ2-7, with TRBD2 matching 12 bases. This CDR3 has 15 amino acids. Germline lookup yields CDR1 PRHDT and CDR2 FYEKMQ (reference sequence). V trimming: 5 bases; J trimming: 7 bases; junction bases outside the gene matches: 9. The CDR3 DNA follows: TGTGCCAGCAGCCTGGGACTAGCGGGTGTGAGGGAGCAGTACTTC. Translated, it gives CASSLGLAGVREQYF.

J is TRBJ1-2 and V is TRBV11-2; unclear D gene. CDR3 length: 13 amino acids. In germline, CDR1 is SGHAT, CDR2 FQNNGV. The V end lost 0 bases, the J end lost 8 bases, and 10 bases lay between the germline ends. The CDR3 region has the DNA TGTGCCAGCAGCTTAGACCAGCGGCTAGGCTACACCTTC. This gives the protein CASSLDQRLGYTF. Drawing the rest from reference TRBV11-2 and TRBJ1-2, the complete variable domain is EAGVAQSPRYKIIEKRQSVAFWCNPISGHATLYWYQQILGQGPKLLIQFQNNGVVDDSQLPKDRFSAERLKGVDSTLKIQPAKLEDSAVYLCASSLDQRLGYTFGSGTRLTVV.

The table lists this clonotype with many counts. The chain is built from TRBV7-2 and TRBJ2-7; D may be TRBD1 or TRBD2 (6 bases each). Trimming stripped 4 bases from V and 8 bases from J, with 15 bases between. The CDR3 spans 13 residues. The germline CDR1 and CDR2 sequences are SGHTA and FQGNSA. For the CDR3, the DNA is TGTGCCAGCAGCTCGCTCGCCGGGGGCAAGCAGTACTTC. This sequence encodes CASSSLAGGKQYF.

The genes are TRBV5-1 and TRBJ1-1, with D unclear. Germline loops: CDR1 SGHRS, CDR2 YFSETQ. Trimming removed 4 bases from V and 1 base from J, with 11 bases in between. CDR3 length: 14 residues. The chain's CDR3 is CASSPANRNTEAFF. In nucleotides, the CDR3 is TGCGCCAGCAGCCCCGCTAATAGGAACACTGAAGCTTTCTTT.

This clonotype was seen a handful of times. This sequence joins TRBV20-1 and TRBJ2-7, with 12 positions matching TRBD2. V was pared by 2 bases and J by 5 bases, with 4 bases of the junction left unmatched. Germline V gives CDR1 DFQATT, CDR2 SNEGSKA (reference sequence). The CDR3 contains 14 residues. CDR3 nucleotides: TGCAGTGCTAGACCGGGACTAGCGGGTGACGAGCAGTACTTC. Amino acids: CSARPGLAGDEQYF.

This clonotype was picked up many times. V and J are TRBV7-8 and TRBJ1-5; possibly TRBD1 for D (5 bases). CDR1 and CDR2 from the germline V gene are SGHVS and FQNEAQ. The CDR3 length is 19 residues. Deletions cut 7 bases from V and 0 bases from J, with 25 bases between. Here the CDR3 reads CASTIPSRDEAYSNQPQHF. The DNA for the CDR3 is TGTGCCAGCACCATACCCTCCCGGGACGAGGCATATAGCAATCAGCCCCAGCATTTT.

This clonotype was seen at least ten times. The chain combines TRBV15 with TRBJ1-1; D call uncertain. V lost 0 bases and J lost 4, with 6 bases in between. Germline V CDR1 and CDR2: LNHNV, YYDKDF (reference sequence). This CDR3 is 13 amino acids long. Here the CDR3 reads CATSRDRATEAFF. The DNA of the CDR3 is TGTGCCACCAGCAGAGATCGGGCCACTGAAGCTTTCTTT.

This clonotype was observed many times. The V call is TRBV6-2 or TRBV6-3, the J call TRBJ2-7; 7 nucleotides line up with TRBD2. Germline V gene sequence: CDR1 MNHEY, CDR2 SVGEGT. The V and J ends lost 2 bases and 3 bases, in that order; junction bases with no gene match: 13. The CDR3 runs 17 residues. CDR3 loop: CASSYQVLASGFYEQYF. The DNA for the CDR3 is TGTGCCAGCAGTTACCAAGTTTTGGCTAGCGGATTCTACGAGCAGTACTTC.

A note on this clonotype: At one boundary the junction diverges from the germline segment, which might be a read error. This chain connects TRBV12-3 or TRBV12-4 to TRBJ1-1; D is unclear. This CDR3 has 16 residues. CDR3 coding DNA: TGTGCCAGCAGTTTCCCAGGCGTAGAACTGAACACTGAAACTTTCTTT. Amino acid sequence: CASSFPGVELNTETFF.

This clonotype was seen at least ten times. The rearrangement joins TRBV20-1 to TRBJ2-2, with 10 bases matching TRBD2. The junction had 7 bases not matched to a gene; V was cut back by 6 bases and J by 0 bases. Germline V gene lookup returns CDR1 DFQATT and CDR2 SNEGSKA (reference sequence). The CDR3 is 16 residues long. For the CDR3, the DNA is TGCAGTGCCACACGGACTAGCGGCCCGAACACCGGGGAGCTGTTTTTT. This encodes CSATRTSGPNTGELFF.

This clonotype was seen at least ten times. The chain carries TRBV30 and TRBJ1-2, with 8 bases aligning to TRBD1. V shed 7 bases and J 3 bases; nucleotides not matched to a gene: 10. The V gene's germline CDR1 is GTSNPN and CDR2 SVGIG (reference sequence). The CDR3 consists of 14 residues. This CDR3 is CASLKPGGDYGYTF. CDR3 in DNA: TGTGCCTCGTTAAAGCCAGGGGGCGACTATGGCTACACCTTC.

The chain employs TRBV24-1 and TRBJ2-2, with a tentative D call TRBD1 (6 bases). This CDR3 spans 15 amino acids. The germline V gene has CDR1 KGHDR and CDR2 SFDVKD. V lost 1 base and J lost 6, with 11 bases in between. As DNA, the CDR3 is TGTGCCACCAGTGATTTCGGGACAAGTGCCGGGGAGCTGTTTTTT. Encoded protein: CATSDFGTSAGELFF.

The chain joins TRBV18 to TRBJ1-5; D gene ambiguous. The CDR3 length is 17 residues. V was pared by 6 bases and J by 6 bases, with 24 bases between. Germline V lookup: CDR1 KGHSH, CDR2 LQKENI. In nucleotides, the CDR3 is TGTGCCAGCTCGCTTGAAGGGTGGCAGGCGGCGGGTCAGCCCCAGCATTTT. This gives the protein CASSLEGWQAAGQPQHF.

This clonotype has at least ten counts. The CDR3 sequence is CAISGEYGYGYTF. CDR3 coding DNA: TGTGCCATCAGTGGGGAATACGGTTATGGCTACACCTTC. V and J are TRBV10-3 and TRBJ1-2; D remains unclear. Per germline, CDR1 ENHRY and CDR2 SYGVKD. This CDR3 is built from 13 residues. Trimming left V 4 bases short and J 5 bases short, with 11 bases between.

This clonotype has a count of ten or more. The chain is built from TRBV6-4 and TRBJ2-2; TRBD2 matches at 7 bases. V shed 3 bases and J 5 bases; nucleotides not matched to a gene: 9. The CDR3 totals 16 residues. Germline CDR1 and CDR2: MRHNA and SNTAGT. This CDR3 reads CASSEGGNNPTGELFF. The CDR3 DNA reads as TGTGCCAGCAGTGAGGGGGGGAACAACCCTACCGGGGAGCTGTTTTTT.

The chain joins TRBV27 to TRBJ1-2; D might be TRBD1 (5 bases). CDR3 length: 13 amino acids. Trimming cost V 3 bases and J 5 bases, with 10 bases left between them. Germline V gene lookup returns CDR1 MNHEY and CDR2 SMNVEV (reference sequence). The CDR3 reads CASSLEGTYGYTF. Here the CDR3 DNA reads TGTGCCAGCAGTTTGGAGGGGACGTATGGCTACACCTTC.

In its sample, this clonotype was seen many times. The chain recombines TRBV6-1 with TRBJ1-6; 10 positions match TRBD1. The V gene's germline CDR1 is MNHNS and CDR2 SASEGT. This CDR3 comprises 16 residues. J was trimmed by 10 bases and V by 6 bases; bases with no gene match: 12. The CDR3 DNA sequence: TGTGCCAGCAGCCCACGGACAGGGGGAGGAGGCTCACCCCTCCACTTT. The encoded protein is CASSPRTGGGGSPLHF.

Turning to this clonotype: This sequence may be a read error, since a much larger clone differs from it by one base. The V call is TRBV3-1, the J call TRBJ1-1; no firm D call. Germline V lookup: CDR1 LGHDT, CDR2 YNNKEL (reference sequence). V was pared by 3 bases and J by 1 base, with 12 bases between. The CDR3 has 15 residues. The CDR3 DNA sequence: TGTGCCAGCAGCCACGTGGGATGCCCGAACACTGAAGCTTTCTTT. This encodes CASSHVGCPNTEAFF.

This clonotype was picked up many times. This chain connects TRBV20-1 to TRBJ2-7; 8 bases align to TRBD1. CDR3 length: 14 amino acids. CDR1 is DFQATT and CDR2 is SNEGSKA in the germline V gene (reference sequence). After removal of 3 bases from V and 2 bases from J, the junction contained 6 bases not matched to a gene. The chain's CDR3 is CSASDPGGTYEQYF. The DNA for the CDR3 is TGCAGTGCTAGCGATCCAGGGGGCACCTACGAGCAGTACTTC.